This T cell receptor (beta chain) was recorded in a study of blood T cell repertoires in COVID-19. V was cut by 4 bases and J by 7 bases, with 23 bases left in between. This CDR3 spans 17 amino acids. CDR1 is LGHNA and CDR2 is YNFKEQ in the germline V gene. Sequenced by immunoSEQ multiplex PCR; TCRdb stores in-frame clones only, minus some. The sample yields some 180,000 clones, 80% to 85% seen once. What was sequenced was peripheral blood. The origin of this receptor is a woman between 40 and 55 years old with COVID-19, enrolled during active disease. V and J are TRBV4-2 and TRBJ2-1; D is perhaps TRBD2 (6 bases). CDR3 amino acids: CASSPRESGGLLNEQFF. DNA of the CDR3: TGTGCCAGCAGCCCCCGCGAATCCGGGGGTCTTTTAAATGAGCAGTTCTTC.